This is a list of T cell receptor beta chains from one sample in a study of T cells in Graves' hyperthyroidism and ophthalmopathy. TCRdb ran MiXCR on the multiplex PCR reads and lists one entry per CDR3 protein. Of 550,000 to 600,000 distinct CDR3 sequences listed, 40% to 55% were seen once; the top ten hold 15% to 20%. The sample comprised peripheral blood or thyroid tissue (not recorded which). The receptors shown here come from an adult woman with Graves' disease, either hyperthyroidism or ophthalmopathy (not recorded which). Both conserved end residues are part of each CDR3. The D gene is left open where the match is weak. Clone size is stated in some rows and not others, as once, few, many or a class when expanded.

CDR3 DNA: TGCAGCGTGGGCGGACGGGCCGGGGAGCTGTTTTTT
CDR3 protein: CSVGGRAGELFF
J gene: TRBJ2-2
D gene: -
V gene: TRBV29-1
clone size: many

CDR3 DNA: TGTGCCATCAGTGTCGGCAGGGGTATAGAATCACCCCTCCACTTT
CDR3 protein: CAISVGRGIESPLHF
J gene: TRBJ1-6
D gene: -
V gene: TRBV10-3
clone size: -

CDR3 DNA: TGCAGTGCTGGGGGCGGCTACACCTTC
CDR3 protein: CSAGGGYTF
J gene: TRBJ1-2
D gene: -
V gene: TRBV20-1
clone size: few

CDR3 DNA: TGTGCCAGCAGTTACAGGGCCTACACTGAAGCTTTCTTT
CDR3 protein: CASSYRAYTEAFF
J gene: TRBJ1-1
D gene: -
V gene: TRBV9
clone size: many

CDR3 DNA: TGCAGTGCTACCCAGGGGATGGCTGAAGCTTTCTTT
CDR3 protein: CSATQGMAEAFF
J gene: TRBJ1-1
D gene: -
V gene: TRBV20-1
clone size: many

CDR3 DNA: TGTGCCAGTAGTTGGGAGGGATACTCTGGGGCCAACGTCCTGACTTTC
CDR3 protein: CASSWEGYSGANVLTF
J gene: TRBJ2-6
D gene: TRBD2
V gene: TRBV19
clone size: -

CDR3 DNA: TGTGCCAGCAGCCTCCGACTAGTGGAAGAGACCCAGTACTTC
CDR3 protein: CASSLRLVEETQYF
J gene: TRBJ2-5
D gene: -
V gene: TRBV7-2
clone size: once

CDR3 DNA: TGCAGCGTTGGAGGGAGGTGGGGGAGCAATGAGCAGTTCTTC
CDR3 protein: CSVGGRWGSNEQFF
J gene: TRBJ2-1
D gene: -
V gene: TRBV29-1
clone size: -

CDR3 DNA: TGCAGTGCTAGAGAGGCAGCCCAGTACTTC
CDR3 protein: CSAREAAQYF
J gene: TRBJ2-5
D gene: -
V gene: TRBV20-1
clone size: few

CDR3 DNA: TGTGCCAGCAGTTTTGGGGAGGTGGAGACCCAGTACTTC
CDR3 protein: CASSFGEVETQYF
J gene: TRBJ2-5
D gene: -
V gene: TRBV12-3/TRBV12-4
clone size: many

CDR3 DNA: TGTGCCAGCAGCTTACGTTCAACTAGCGGCAGGGTCACCGGGGAGCTGTTTTTT
CDR3 protein: CASSLRSTSGRVTGELFF
J gene: TRBJ2-2
D gene: TRBD2
V gene: TRBV11-2
clone size: -

CDR3 DNA: TGTGCCAGTGCGGACACCAACTATGGCTACACCTTC
CDR3 protein: CASADTNYGYTF
J gene: TRBJ1-2
D gene: -
V gene: TRBV11-2
clone size: -

CDR3 DNA: TGTGCCATCAGTCACGGGACAGGGGGATACGAGCAGTACTTC
CDR3 protein: CAISHGTGGYEQYF
J gene: TRBJ2-7
D gene: TRBD1
V gene: TRBV10-3
clone size: -

CDR3 DNA: TGCAGTGCTAGAGACGGCCAACTAACGGGGCCCCAGCATTTT
CDR3 protein: CSARDGQLTGPQHF
J gene: TRBJ1-5
D gene: -
V gene: TRBV20-1
clone size: -

CDR3 DNA: TGTGCCAGCAGCCCAGGACCCGTTTCGTTT
CDR3 protein: CASSPGPVSF
J gene: TRBJ1-4
D gene: -
V gene: TRBV7-3
clone size: once

CDR3 DNA: TGTGCCAGCAGCCACCGGGACAGTTCGAGGGAGCTGTTTTTT
CDR3 protein: CASSHRDSSRELFF
J gene: TRBJ2-2
D gene: TRBD1
V gene: TRBV7-2
clone size: -

CDR3 DNA: TGTGCCAGCAGCAGAGTCCCAGATCGCGTTTCCTACGAGCAGTACTTC
CDR3 protein: CASSRVPDRVSYEQYF
J gene: TRBJ2-7
D gene: -
V gene: TRBV11-2
clone size: -

CDR3 DNA: TGTGCCATCAGTGTGGAGGGTCTGGTGAGCTCCTACAATGAGCAGTTCTTC
CDR3 protein: CAISVEGLVSSYNEQFF
J gene: TRBJ2-1
D gene: -
V gene: TRBV10-3
clone size: few

CDR3 DNA: TGTGCCAGCAGGGGACAGGGCGATTATCAGCCCCAGCATTTT
CDR3 protein: CASRGQGDYQPQHF
J gene: TRBJ1-5
D gene: TRBD1
V gene: TRBV2
clone size: many

CDR3 DNA: TGTGCCAGCAGGTTTGGGACAGGGGGACCCTACGAGCAGTACTTC
CDR3 protein: CASRFGTGGPYEQYF
J gene: TRBJ2-7
D gene: TRBD1
V gene: TRBV12-3/TRBV12-4
clone size: many

CDR3 DNA: TGTGCCAGCCGGGACGGGCCTGGTGGAAGCTATGGCTACACCTTC
CDR3 protein: CASRDGPGGSYGYTF
J gene: TRBJ1-2
D gene: -
V gene: TRBV2
clone size: many

CDR3 DNA: TGCAGCGTTGGTATTGCGAGTTTACAGTACTTC
CDR3 protein: CSVGIASLQYF
J gene: TRBJ2-5
D gene: -
V gene: TRBV29-1
clone size: -

CDR3 DNA: TGTGCCAGCAGATACCGGGACAGGGGGCGTTTATTGGGTCAGCCCCAGCATTTT
CDR3 protein: CASRYRDRGRLLGQPQHF
J gene: TRBJ1-5
D gene: TRBD1
V gene: TRBV6-2/TRBV6-3
clone size: -

CDR3 DNA: TGCAGTGCTAGGGGAGAACAGGGGGCCTCGGGTTTGGATTCGGTGGTTAATCAGCCCCAGCATTTT
CDR3 protein: CSARGEQGASGLDSVVNQPQHF
J gene: TRBJ1-5
D gene: TRBD1
V gene: TRBV20-1
clone size: -